The present T cell receptor (beta chain) was sequenced within a study of cytomegalovirus exposure and HLA in healthy donors. Overall study: Genotyping of some 390 donors showed that 80% to 85% belonged to the Caucasian-associated ancestry cluster. Study-level points and caveats: A later analysis found most CMV-associated TCR beta chains apparently HLA-restricted. A later analysis by the authors found several of the most significant clusters apparently linked to common viral pathogens. Presence/absence analyses supposed approximately even sequencing depth among donors.

Researchers ran the PCR with 60 Vbeta and 13 Jbeta primers. Sequencing used immunoSEQ multiplex PCR; TCRdb keeps in-frame clones, though not all of them. The data show about 94,000 clones, around 8% seen once. Regarding this clone: Its matching antigen is unknown.

The CDR3 extends over 13 amino acids. The germline V gene encodes CDR1 LNHDA and CDR2 SQIVND (reference sequence). J was trimmed by 8 bases and V by 6 bases; bases with no gene match: 7. This TCR was recovered from a man aged 45-65 years in good health and CMV-seronegative. The chain carries TRBV19 and TRBJ2-1; 7 bases are a match to TRBD1. Sample: PBMCs. DNA of the CDR3: TGTGCCAGTAGCCCCCGACAGGGCTATGAGCAGTTCTTC. As protein: CASSPRQGYEQFF.